The 11 T cell receptor beta chains below come from one sample, sequenced in a study of cytomegalovirus exposure and HLA in healthy donors. The PCR had 60 Vbeta and 13 Jbeta primers. TCRdb's table, derived via immunoSEQ multiplex PCR, lists solely in-frame clones and lacks some. The data show about 180,000 clones, approximately 84% seen once. Sequences were obtained from PBMCs. The receptors derive from a man younger than 45 in good health and CMV-seronegative.

The chain employs TRBV6-5 and TRBJ2-7; the match to TRBD1 covers 8 bases. The trim removed 5 bases at V and 2 bases at J, leaving 8 bases unmatched. The V gene's germline CDR1 is MNHEY and CDR2 SVGAGI. This CDR3 is 15 amino acids long. CDR3 region: CASSQTDRATYEQYF. In nucleotides, the CDR3 is TGTGCCAGCAGTCAAACGGACAGGGCCACCTACGAGCAGTACTTC.

With regard to this clone: Relative to the germline gene, one junction end is altered; a read error may explain this. The chain joins TRBV7-9 to TRBJ2-1, with a tentative D call TRBD2 (5 bases). This CDR3 spans 16 amino acids. The V gene's germline CDR1 is SEHNR and CDR2 FQNEAQ (reference sequence). The CDR3 nucleotides are TGTTCCAGCAGCCTTCCCCTAGCCGCCCCTAAGGATGAGCAGTTCTTC. It specifies CSSSLPLAAPKDEQFF.

V and J are TRBV19 and TRBJ2-6; tentative D call: TRBD1 (5 bases). The CDR3 is 16 amino acids. Germline values: CDR1 LNHDA, CDR2 SQIVND (reference sequence). V was pared by 9 bases and J by 2 bases, with 17 bases between. The CDR3 DNA reads TGTGCCAGCAAACAGGTCGCGTATACTGGGGCCAACGTCCTGACTTTC. Its translation: CASKQVAYTGANVLTF.

J is TRBJ1-1 and V is TRBV18; D not resolved. V was cut by 5 bases and J by 2 bases, with 9 bases left in between. From germline, CDR1 is KGHSH and CDR2 LQKENI. This CDR3 contains 13 residues. The DNA of the CDR3 is TGTGCCAGCTCAAATCAGGTTAACACTGAAGCTTTCTTT. Translating gives CASSNQVNTEAFF.

This clone was detected only a few times. The J gene is TRBJ1-3, the V gene TRBV30; possibly TRBD1 for D (5 bases). V was pared by 0 bases and J by 1 base, with 13 bases between. CDR1 and CDR2 from the germline V gene are GTSNPN and SVGIG (reference sequence). This CDR3 has 16 amino acids. The CDR3 DNA reads as TGTGCCTGGAGTGTCGTTTCGGGGGGATCTGGAAACACCATATATTTT. It encodes CAWSVVSGGSGNTIYF.

V usage is TRBV11-2 and J usage is TRBJ2-7; D is ambiguous. The germline V gene has CDR1 SGHAT and CDR2 FQNNGV. This CDR3 has 14 residues. Trimming took 1 base from V and 4 from J, leaving 11 bases between them. As DNA, the CDR3 is TGTGCCAGCAGCTTAGTTCTCCCCCCTTACGAGCAGTACTTC. It encodes CASSLVLPPYEQYF.

The rearrangement links TRBV19 to TRBJ1-4; TRBD1 might be the D (5 bases). Trimming took 5 bases from V and 6 from J, leaving 16 bases between them. The germline V gene has CDR1 LNHDA and CDR2 SQIVND (reference sequence). This CDR3 comprises 15 residues. The CDR3 reads CASSGTTEYHEKLFF. CDR3 in DNA: TGTGCCAGTAGTGGTACGACAGAGTACCATGAAAAACTGTTTTTT. Filled out from reference TRBV19 and TRBJ1-4, the complete variable domain reads DGGITQSPKYLFRKEGQNVTLSCEQNLNHDAMYWYRQDPGQGLRLIYYSQIVNDFQKGDIAEGYSVSREKKESFPLTVTSAQKNPTAFYLCASSGTTEYHEKLFFGSGTQLSVL.

The chain joins TRBV27 to TRBJ1-1, with D perhaps TRBD1 (6 bases). Germline V gene data show CDR1 as MNHEY and CDR2 as SMNVEV (reference sequence). The CDR3 runs to 19 residues. Trimming took 2 bases from V and 5 from J, leaving 27 bases between them. The CDR3: CASSLLVRGRYLVGTEAFF. As DNA, the CDR3 is TGTGCCAGCAGTTTACTAGTCAGGGGAAGATATCTGGTAGGGACTGAAGCTTTCTTT.

V gene TRBV4-1 combines with J gene TRBJ2-7, with D perhaps TRBD2 (6 bases). This CDR3 is built from 14 residues. The germline V and J ends were trimmed by 1 base and 3 bases, with 10 bases remaining between them. Germline V gives CDR1 MGHRA, CDR2 YSYEKL. DNA of the CDR3: TGCGCCAGCAGCCAAGTCGATAGCGGCTACGAGCAGTACTTC. This encodes CASSQVDSGYEQYF.

The chain employs TRBV28 and TRBJ1-5; D gene ambiguous. Between the trimmed V and J ends, which lost 3 bases and 2 bases, there was a span of 5 bases. Germline assignment: CDR1 MDHEN and CDR2 SYDVKM. The CDR3 is made up of 13 amino acids. The CDR3 nucleotides are TGTGCCAGCAGTTTTGGCCGCAATCAGCCCCAGCATTTT. Its protein product is CASSFGRNQPQHF.

The J gene is TRBJ2-1, the V gene TRBV7-6, with 10 bases aligning to TRBD2. V was pared by 5 bases and J by 6 bases, with 13 bases of the junction left unmatched. CDR3 length: 17 amino acids. Germline CDR1 and CDR2: SGHVS and FNYEAQ. The CDR3: CASSVTSGTSPVNEQFF. The CDR3 DNA is TGTGCCAGCAGCGTAACTAGCGGGACATCCCCGGTCAATGAGCAGTTCTTC.